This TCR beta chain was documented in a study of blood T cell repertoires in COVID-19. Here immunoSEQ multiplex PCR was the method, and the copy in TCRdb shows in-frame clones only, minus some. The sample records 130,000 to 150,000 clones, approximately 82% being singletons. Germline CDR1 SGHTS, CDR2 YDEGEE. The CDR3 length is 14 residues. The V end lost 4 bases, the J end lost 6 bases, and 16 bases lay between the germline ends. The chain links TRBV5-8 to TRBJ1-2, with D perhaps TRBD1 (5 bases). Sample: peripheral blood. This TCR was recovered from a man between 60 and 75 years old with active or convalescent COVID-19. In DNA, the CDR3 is TGTGCCAGCAGCGCGATTGGACATATGGATGGCTACACCTTC. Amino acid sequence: CASSAIGHMDGYTF.